Following are 7 T cell receptor beta chains from one sample sequenced in a study of blood T cell repertoires in COVID-19. Method: immunoSEQ multiplex PCR; TCRdb's copy keeps in-frame clones and lacks some. Of nearly 200,000 clones listed, roughly four fifths are singletons. Sequenced material: peripheral blood. Every receptor here comes from a human donor with acute or convalescent COVID-19. The donor label of this sample is uncertain.

The CDR3 nucleotides are TGTGCCAGCAGCTTGGTTTCAGGGGGTGGAAACACCATATATTTT. Amino acid sequence: CASSLVSGGGNTIYF. V gene TRBV5-4 combines with J gene TRBJ1-3; 7 bases line up with TRBD1. Trimming at V came to 0 bases and at J to 3 bases, leaving 3 bases not matched to a gene. Per germline, CDR1 SGHNT and CDR2 YYREEE (reference sequence). The CDR3 is 15 residues long.

The J gene is TRBJ2-5, the V gene TRBV30; tentatively, D is TRBD1 (6 bases). The V gene's germline CDR1 is GTSNPN and CDR2 SVGIG (reference sequence). The V end lost 6 bases, the J end lost 7 bases, and 18 bases lay between the germline ends. The CDR3 runs 13 residues. For the CDR3, the DNA is TGTGCCTGCTCCCGAACAGGGTTTGCGACCCAGTACTTC. Encoded protein: CACSRTGFATQYF.

The count of this clone is one. This sequence joins TRBV19 and TRBJ2-1; no clear D. Germline V CDR1 and CDR2: LNHDA, SQIVND (reference sequence). This CDR3 contains 11 residues. V lost 7 bases to trimming and J lost 4 bases, with 5 bases between them. DNA for the CDR3: TGTGCCAGTACCGGTTACAATGAGCAGTTCTTC. It yields the protein CASTGYNEQFF. The whole variable domain, filled in from reference TRBV19 and TRBJ2-1, reads DGGITQSPKYLFRKEGQNVTLSCEQNLNHDAMYWYRQDPGQGLRLIYYSQIVNDFQKGDIAEGYSVSREKKESFPLTVTSAQKNPTAFYLCASTGYNEQFFGPGTRLTVL.

This sequence joins TRBV9 and TRBJ2-7; no reliable D call. With 0 bases removed from V and 7 bases from J, the gap between germline ends came to 14 bases. The germline CDR1 and CDR2 sequences are SGDLS and YYNGEE. The CDR3 consists of 14 residues. CDR3 DNA: TGTGCCAGCAGCGTAGGGTTACCTCCTACGGAGCAGTACTTC. Its protein is CASSVGLPPTEQYF.

This sequence joins TRBV12-3 or TRBV12-4 and TRBJ1-4, with D possibly being TRBD1 (5 bases). Trimming removed 6 bases at V and 7 bases at J, with 9 bases between. There are 12 residues in the CDR3. DNA of the CDR3: TGTGCCAGCAGACTGGGGGGTGAAAAACTGTTTTTT. Translated: CASRLGGEKLFF.

The chain uses TRBV9 and TRBJ2-1; possible D gene TRBD2, 5 bases. CDR3 length equals 15 residues. V lost 7 bases and J lost 6, with 20 bases in between. Germline CDR1 SGDLS, CDR2 YYNGEE. CDR3 residues: CASARDGVAGNEQFF. CDR3 coding DNA: TGTGCCAGCGCAAGAGACGGGGTTGCGGGCAATGAGCAGTTCTTC.

V and J are TRBV5-1 and TRBJ1-4; TRBD1 might be the D (5 bases). V was clipped by 2 bases and J by 1 base, with 9 bases between them. The germline V gene has CDR1 SGHRS and CDR2 YFSETQ. This CDR3 region has 15 residues. CDR3 protein: CASSLMGGTNEKLFF. CDR3 nucleotide sequence: TGCGCCAGCAGCTTAATGGGGGGAACTAATGAAAAACTGTTTTTT.